This T cell receptor beta chain was found in a study of blood T cell repertoires in COVID-19. Study context: Samples taken during acute and convalescent COVID-19 were collected in the United States, Italy and Spain. The analysed material was cDNA or gDNA that came from T cells, B-cell-depleted T cells, or PBMCs.

This CDR3 comprises 15 residues. Germline V gene sequence: CDR1 SGHRS, CDR2 YFSETQ. Deletions cut 3 bases from V and 2 bases from J, with 13 bases between. Original handling: Amplification of reference gene primers provided the estimated nucleated cell counts. The table came from immunoSEQ multiplex PCR; TCRdb's copy has only in-frame clones and leaves some out. That table is the source of V, J and clone size, and D and trimming were worked out from the DNA. Seen here are under 100,000 clones, roughly four fifths observed once, and the top ten hold about 13%. The V call is TRBV5-1, the J call TRBJ2-3; a weak D match, TRBD2 (6 bases). This receptor was obtained from a human donor in a cohort sampled during active COVID-19. The specimen sequenced was peripheral blood. CDR3 nucleotides: TGCGCCAGCAGCTCCCCGGGCGGGGCCACAGATACGCAGTATTTT. This sequence encodes CASSSPGGATDTQYF.